This T cell receptor (beta chain) was captured in a study of T cell responses to AZD1222 COVID-19 vaccine. Study-level information: Pooled in the analysis were second doses at about 4 or about 12 weeks. Notes on the study in general: At 160-218 and 743-854, vaccine-associated CD4 TCRs were dominant, and they spanned spike.

Notes on this clone: What it binds is not known.

The table came from immunoSEQ multiplex PCR; TCRdb's copy has only in-frame clones and leaves some out. The sample carries over 120,000 clones, about 91% recorded once. The V and J ends lost 5 bases and 8 bases, in that order; junction bases with no gene match: 5. The length of the CDR3 is 13 residues. Germline lookup yields CDR1 SGHAT and CDR2 FQNNGV. The J gene is TRBJ1-2, the V gene TRBV11-2, with 10 bases identical to TRBD1. This TCR came from an adult in good health. The starting material was peripheral blood, obtained on day 0 of AZD1222 vaccination. Written as DNA, the CDR3 is TGTGCCAGCAGCGGGACAGGGGTGGGCGGCTACACCTTC. Encoded protein: CASSGTGVGGYTF.